This T cell receptor beta chain is drawn from a study of blood T cell repertoires in COVID-19 (dated by TCRdb to about 2020). Regarding the complete study: Samples from collaborators originated in the United States, Italy and Spain and spanned both the acute and convalescent phases of COVID-19. The repertoires were released in a freely available public database meant as a resource for research on the immune response to SARS-CoV-2. The sample metadata nearly always contained a de-identified subject ID, COVID-19 status, age in years and sex. The samples were drawn from the first 160 participants of the ongoing ImmuneRACE study and from under 1,500 subjects provided by 6 global collaborators. Where HLA class I and class II types were available, the types were taken from metadata supplied by the sample provider, not from assay-based typing. The material from the prospective study consisted of cDNA or gDNA derived from T cells, B-cell-depleted T cells, or PBMCs. Deeply sampled blood TCRbeta repertoires from subjects exposed to, actively infected with, or recovered from COVID-19 were included in the dataset. Results and caveats for the whole study, not just this receptor: Clinical and demographic metadata were provided uncurated, with the amount varying by source and participant.

With respect to this clone: Which antigen it targets is not known. No quality values exist for individual bases; no much larger clone is one base distant.

TCRbeta CDR3 regions were amplified from genomic DNA using the immunoSEQ Assay, a bias-controlled multiplex PCR. Regarding the original processing steps: Nucleated cell counts per sample were estimated from amplification of reference gene primers within the assay. To quantify the absolute abundance of each unique TCRbeta CDR3 rearrangement, sequence reads were collapsed and filtered. Productive Simpson clonality was computed per sample as the square root of Simpson's diversity index over productive rearrangements. Imported from immuneACCESS, the table was reduced by TCRdb to in-frame sequences with V and J called. These copies leave out some clones; in studies compared against another copy, an unresolved V gene accounts for under half, and the cause of the remainder is not known. V, J and clone size are those of that table, while D and trimming were read from the DNA. Across this sample there are over 45,000 clones, with roughly four fifths seen only once. The ten biggest clones cover around 2% of the sample.

V loses 6 bases at its end and J loses 0 bases; junction bases beyond the gene matches: 11. From a lookup of the germline V gene (reference sequence), CDR1 and CDR2 are PRHDT and FYEKMQ. From its cysteine to its phenylalanine, the CDR3 spans 19 amino acids. The read is trimmed to its CDR3 DNA, 57 bases read in frame from base 1. Collaborating institutions collected whole blood in K2EDTA tubes following their own protocols. For TCRbeta analysis, collaborators shipped samples as frozen whole blood, isolated PBMCs, or DNA extracted from either of those sample types. The clonotype was recovered from a woman aged 55-70 years with acute or convalescent COVID-19. The sequence joins TRBV13 to TRBJ2-1, with 13 middle bases fitting TRBD2. Sequencing used peripheral blood. The sequence in DNA is TGTGCCAGCAGTCAAAAGACTAGCGGGGGGCCCAGCTCCTACAATGAGCAGTTCTTC. Its translation reads: CASSQKTSGGPSSYNEQFF. With all but the CDR3 taken from the reference TRBV13 and TRBJ2-1 genes, the full variable domain is: AAGVIQSPRHLIKEKRETATLKCYPIPRHDTVYWYQQGPGQDPQFLISFYEKMQSDKGSIPDRFSAQQFSDYHSELNMSSLELGDSALYFCASSQKTSGGPSSYNEQFFGPGTRLTVL.